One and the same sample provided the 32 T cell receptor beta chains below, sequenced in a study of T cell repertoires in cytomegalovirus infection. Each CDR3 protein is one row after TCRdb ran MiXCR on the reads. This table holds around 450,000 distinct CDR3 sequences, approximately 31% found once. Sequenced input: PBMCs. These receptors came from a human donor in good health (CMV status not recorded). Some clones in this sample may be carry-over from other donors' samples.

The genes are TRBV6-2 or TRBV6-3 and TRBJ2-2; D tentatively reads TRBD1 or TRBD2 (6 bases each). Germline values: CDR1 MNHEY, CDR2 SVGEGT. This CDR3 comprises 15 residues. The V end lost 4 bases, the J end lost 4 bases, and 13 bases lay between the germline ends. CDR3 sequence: CASSFSGARTGELFF. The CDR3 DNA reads TGTGCCAGCAGTTTTTCGGGGGCGCGCACCGGGGAGCTGTTTTTT.

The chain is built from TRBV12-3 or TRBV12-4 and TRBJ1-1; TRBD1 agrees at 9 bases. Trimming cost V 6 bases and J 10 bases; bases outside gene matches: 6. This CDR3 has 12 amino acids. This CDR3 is CASRRPGQGAFF. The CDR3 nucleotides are TGTGCCAGCAGGCGGCCGGGACAGGGAGCTTTCTTT.

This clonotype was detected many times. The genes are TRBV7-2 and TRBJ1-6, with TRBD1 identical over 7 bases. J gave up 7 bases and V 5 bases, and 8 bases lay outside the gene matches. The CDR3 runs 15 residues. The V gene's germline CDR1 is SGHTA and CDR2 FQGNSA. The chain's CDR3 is CASSRAAGGNSPLHF. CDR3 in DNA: TGTGCCAGCAGCCGGGCGGCAGGGGGGAATTCACCCCTCCACTTT.

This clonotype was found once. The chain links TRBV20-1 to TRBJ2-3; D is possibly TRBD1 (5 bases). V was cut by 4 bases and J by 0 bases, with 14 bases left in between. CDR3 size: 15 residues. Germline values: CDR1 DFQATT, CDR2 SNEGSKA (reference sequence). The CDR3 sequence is CSANHRSSSTDTQYF. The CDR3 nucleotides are TGCAGTGCTAACCACAGGAGCTCTAGCACAGATACGCAGTATTTT.

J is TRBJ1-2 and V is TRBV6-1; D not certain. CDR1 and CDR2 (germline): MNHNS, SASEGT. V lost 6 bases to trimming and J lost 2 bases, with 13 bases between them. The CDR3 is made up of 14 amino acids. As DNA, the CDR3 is TGTGCCAGCAGCTGGGATGTTGGGAACTATGGCTACACCTTC. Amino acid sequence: CASSWDVGNYGYTF.

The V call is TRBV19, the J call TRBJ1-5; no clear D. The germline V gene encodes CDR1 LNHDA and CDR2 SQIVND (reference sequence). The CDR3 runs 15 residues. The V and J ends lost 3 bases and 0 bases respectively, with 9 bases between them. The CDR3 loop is CASSILLNSNQPQHF. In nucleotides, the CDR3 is TGTGCCAGTAGTATTCTTCTGAATAGCAATCAGCCCCAGCATTTT.

The CDR3 here is CASSLTPGEQFF. CDR3 sequence (DNA): TGTGCCAGCAGCCTCACCCCAGGAGAGCAGTTCTTC. V is TRBV7-4 and J is TRBJ2-1; D remains ambiguous. From germline, CDR1 is SGHVT and CDR2 SQSDAQ. The CDR3 runs to 12 residues. Trimming cost V 5 bases and J 10 bases, with 12 bases left between them.

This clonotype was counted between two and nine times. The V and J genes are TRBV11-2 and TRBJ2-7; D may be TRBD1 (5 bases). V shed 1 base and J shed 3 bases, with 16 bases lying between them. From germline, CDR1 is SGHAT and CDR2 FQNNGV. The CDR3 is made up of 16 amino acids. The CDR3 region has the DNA TGTGCCAGCAGCTTAGTCCCCCGACAAGGGGACTACGAGCAGTACTTC. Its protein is CASSLVPRQGDYEQYF.

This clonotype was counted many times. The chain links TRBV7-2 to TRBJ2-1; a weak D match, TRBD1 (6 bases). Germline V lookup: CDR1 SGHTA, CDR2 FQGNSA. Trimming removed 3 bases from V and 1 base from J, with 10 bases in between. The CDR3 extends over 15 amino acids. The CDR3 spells CASSLARGSYNEQFF. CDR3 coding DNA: TGTGCCAGCAGCTTGGCCAGGGGTTCCTACAATGAGCAGTTCTTC.

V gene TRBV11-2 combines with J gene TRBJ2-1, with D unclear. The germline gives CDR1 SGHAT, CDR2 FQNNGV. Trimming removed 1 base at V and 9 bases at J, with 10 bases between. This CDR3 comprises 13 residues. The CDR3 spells CASSLAMRAEQFF. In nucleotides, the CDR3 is TGTGCCAGCAGCTTAGCGATGCGAGCTGAGCAGTTCTTC.

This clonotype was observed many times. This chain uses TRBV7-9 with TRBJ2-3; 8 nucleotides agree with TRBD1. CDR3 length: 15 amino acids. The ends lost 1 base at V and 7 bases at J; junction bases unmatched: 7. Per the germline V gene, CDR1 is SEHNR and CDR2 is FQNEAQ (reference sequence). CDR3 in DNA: TGTGCCAGCAGCTTAGTAGGGACAGGTATACATACGCAGTATTTT. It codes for CASSLVGTGIHTQYF.

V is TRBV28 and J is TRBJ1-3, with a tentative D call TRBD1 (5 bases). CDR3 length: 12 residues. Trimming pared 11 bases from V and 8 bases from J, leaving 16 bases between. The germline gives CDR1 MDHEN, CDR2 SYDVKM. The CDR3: CAGGGTGDTIYF. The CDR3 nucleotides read TGTGCCGGCGGGGGAACCGGGGACACCATATATTTT.

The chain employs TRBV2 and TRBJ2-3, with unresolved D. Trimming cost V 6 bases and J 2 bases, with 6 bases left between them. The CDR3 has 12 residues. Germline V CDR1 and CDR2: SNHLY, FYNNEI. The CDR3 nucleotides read TGTGCCAGCAGGAGTACCACAGATACGCAGTATTTT. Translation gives CASRSTTDTQYF.

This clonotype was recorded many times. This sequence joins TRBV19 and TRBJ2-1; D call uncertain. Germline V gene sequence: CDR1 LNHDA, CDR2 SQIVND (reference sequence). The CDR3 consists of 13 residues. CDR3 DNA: TGTGCTAGCAGCCTAAGCTCCTACAATGAGCAGTTCTTC. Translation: CASSLSSYNEQFF.

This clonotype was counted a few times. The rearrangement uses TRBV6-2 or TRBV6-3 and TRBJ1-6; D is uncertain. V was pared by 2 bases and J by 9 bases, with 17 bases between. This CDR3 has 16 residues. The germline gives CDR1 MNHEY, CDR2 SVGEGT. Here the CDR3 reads CASSYGSGPSGSPLHF. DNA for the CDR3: TGTGCCAGCAGTTACGGGTCCGGCCCCTCGGGTTCACCCCTCCACTTT.

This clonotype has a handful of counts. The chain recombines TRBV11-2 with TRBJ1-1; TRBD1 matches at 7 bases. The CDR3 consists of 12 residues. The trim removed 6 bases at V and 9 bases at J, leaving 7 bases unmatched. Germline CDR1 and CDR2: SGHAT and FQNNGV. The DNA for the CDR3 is TGTGCCAGCAGACCTCTACAGGGGAAAGCTTTCTTT. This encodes CASRPLQGKAFF.

Here the CDR3 reads CASSLAPGTSNQPQHF. The DNA of the CDR3 is TGTGCCAGCAGCTTGGCCCCGGGGACGAGCAATCAGCCCCAGCATTTT. The J gene is TRBJ1-5, the V gene TRBV5-6, with D tentatively TRBD1 (5 bases). V lost 0 bases to trimming and J lost 1 base, with 11 bases between them. CDR3 length equals 16 residues. CDR1 SGHDT and CDR2 YYEEEE come from the germline V gene. The full variable domain, in which reference TRBV5-6 and TRBJ1-5 provide the parts outside the CDR3, is DAGVTQSPTHLIKTRGQQVTLRCSPKSGHDTVSWYQQALGQGPQFIFQYYEEEERQRGNFPDRFSGHQFPNYSSELNVNALLLGDSALYLCASSLAPGTSNQPQHFGDGTRLSIL.

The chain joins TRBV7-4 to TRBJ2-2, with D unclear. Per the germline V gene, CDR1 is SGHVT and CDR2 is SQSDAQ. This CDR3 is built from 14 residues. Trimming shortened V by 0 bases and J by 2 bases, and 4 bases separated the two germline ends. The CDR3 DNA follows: TGTGCCAGCAGCTTAGCCACAAACACCGGGGAGCTGTTTTTT. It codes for CASSLATNTGELFF.

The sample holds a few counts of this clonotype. The CDR3 protein is CSARDPSGGIASGANVLTF. In DNA, the CDR3 is TGCAGTGCTAGAGATCCCTCCGGGGGGATAGCATCTGGGGCCAACGTCCTGACTTTC. This rearrangement joins TRBV20-1 to TRBJ2-6, with 7 bases identical to TRBD2. The CDR3 totals 19 residues. Germline values: CDR1 DFQATT, CDR2 SNEGSKA (reference sequence). The J segment lost 1 base and the V segment lost 0 bases, leaving 12 bases of the junction unmatched.

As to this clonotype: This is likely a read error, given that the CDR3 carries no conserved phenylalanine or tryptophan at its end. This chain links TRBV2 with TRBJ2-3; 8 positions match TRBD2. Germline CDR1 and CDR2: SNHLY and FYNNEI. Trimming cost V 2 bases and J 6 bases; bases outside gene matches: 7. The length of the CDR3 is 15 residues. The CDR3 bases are TGTGCCAGCAGTGAACCCGTGCCGGGAGGGGATACGCAGTATTCT. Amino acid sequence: CASSEPVPGGDTQYS.

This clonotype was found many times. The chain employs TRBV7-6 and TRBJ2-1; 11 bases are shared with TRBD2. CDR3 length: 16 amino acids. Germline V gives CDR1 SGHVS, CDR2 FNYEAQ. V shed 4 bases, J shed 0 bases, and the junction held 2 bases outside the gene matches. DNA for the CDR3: TGTGCCAGCAGCTCCGGACTAGCGGGCTCCTACAATGAGCAGTTCTTC. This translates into CASSSGLAGSYNEQFF.

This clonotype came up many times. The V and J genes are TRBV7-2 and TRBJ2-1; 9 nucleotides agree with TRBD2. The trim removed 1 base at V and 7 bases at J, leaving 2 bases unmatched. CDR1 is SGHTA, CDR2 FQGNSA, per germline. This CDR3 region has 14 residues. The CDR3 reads CASSLGGGGNEQFF. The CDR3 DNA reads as TGTGCCAGCAGCTTAGGCGGGGGGGGGAATGAGCAGTTCTTC.

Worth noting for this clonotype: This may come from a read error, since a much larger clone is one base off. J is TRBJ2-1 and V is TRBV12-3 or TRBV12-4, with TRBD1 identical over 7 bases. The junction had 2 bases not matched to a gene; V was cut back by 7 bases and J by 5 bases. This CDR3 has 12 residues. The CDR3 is CASKGQNNEQFF. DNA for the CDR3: TGTGCCAGCAAGGGACAGAACAATGAGCAGTTCTTC.

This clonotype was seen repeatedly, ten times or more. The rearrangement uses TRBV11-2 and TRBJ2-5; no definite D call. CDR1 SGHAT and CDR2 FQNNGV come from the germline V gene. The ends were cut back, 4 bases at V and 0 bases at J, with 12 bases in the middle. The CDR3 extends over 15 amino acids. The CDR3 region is CASSSEQLYQETQYF. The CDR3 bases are TGTGCCAGCAGCTCCGAGCAGTTGTACCAAGAGACCCAGTACTTC.

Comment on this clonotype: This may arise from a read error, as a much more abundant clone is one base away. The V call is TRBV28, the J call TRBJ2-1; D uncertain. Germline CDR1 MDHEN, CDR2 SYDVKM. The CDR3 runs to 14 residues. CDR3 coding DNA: TGTGCCAGCAGCAAGATAGCACCCTACAATGTGCAGTTCTTC. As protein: CASSKIAPYNVQFF.

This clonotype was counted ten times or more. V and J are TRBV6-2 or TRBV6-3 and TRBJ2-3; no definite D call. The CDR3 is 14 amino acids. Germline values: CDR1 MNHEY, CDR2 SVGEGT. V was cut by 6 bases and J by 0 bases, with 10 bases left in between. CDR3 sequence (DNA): TGTGCCAGCAGGCTCCTGGACAGCACAGATACGCAGTATTTT. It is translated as CASRLLDSTDTQYF.

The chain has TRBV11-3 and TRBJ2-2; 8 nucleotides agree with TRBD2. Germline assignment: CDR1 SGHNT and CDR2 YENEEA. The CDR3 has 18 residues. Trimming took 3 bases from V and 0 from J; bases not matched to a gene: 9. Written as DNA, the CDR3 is TGTGCCAGCAGCTTTCTAAGCGGGGGTACAGCGAACACCGGGGAGCTGTTTTTT. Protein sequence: CASSFLSGGTANTGELFF.

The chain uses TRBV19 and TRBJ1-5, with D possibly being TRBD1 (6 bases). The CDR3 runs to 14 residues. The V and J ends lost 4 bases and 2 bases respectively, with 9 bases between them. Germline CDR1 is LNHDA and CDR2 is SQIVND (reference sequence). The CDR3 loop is CASSNHRGNQPQHF. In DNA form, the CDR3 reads TGTGCCAGTAGTAATCACAGGGGCAATCAGCCCCAGCATTTT. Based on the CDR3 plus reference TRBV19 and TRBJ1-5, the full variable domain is DGGITQSPKYLFRKEGQNVTLSCEQNLNHDAMYWYRQDPGQGLRLIYYSQIVNDFQKGDIAEGYSVSREKKESFPLTVTSAQKNPTAFYLCASSNHRGNQPQHFGDGTRLSIL.

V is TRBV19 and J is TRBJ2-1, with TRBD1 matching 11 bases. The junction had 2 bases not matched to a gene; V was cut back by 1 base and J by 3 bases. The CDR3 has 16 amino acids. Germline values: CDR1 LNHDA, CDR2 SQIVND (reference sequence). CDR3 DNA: TGTGCCAGTAGTATAGTGGGGACAGGGGGCTACAATGAGCAGTTCTTC. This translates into CASSIVGTGGYNEQFF.

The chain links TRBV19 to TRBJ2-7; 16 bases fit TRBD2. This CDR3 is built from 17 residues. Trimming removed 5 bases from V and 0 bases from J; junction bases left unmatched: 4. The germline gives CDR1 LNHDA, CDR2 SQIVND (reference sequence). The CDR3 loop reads CASSPGTSGGDSYEQYF. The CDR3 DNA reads TGTGCCAGTAGTCCAGGGACTAGCGGGGGGGACTCCTACGAGCAGTACTTC.

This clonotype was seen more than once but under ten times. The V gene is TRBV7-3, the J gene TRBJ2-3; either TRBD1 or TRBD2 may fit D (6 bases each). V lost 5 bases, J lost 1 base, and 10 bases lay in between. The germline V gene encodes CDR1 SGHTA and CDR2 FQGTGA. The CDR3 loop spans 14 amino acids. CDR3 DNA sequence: TGTGCCAGCAGCGAGGGGGGCGGCACAGATACGCAGTATTTT. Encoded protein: CASSEGGGTDTQYF.

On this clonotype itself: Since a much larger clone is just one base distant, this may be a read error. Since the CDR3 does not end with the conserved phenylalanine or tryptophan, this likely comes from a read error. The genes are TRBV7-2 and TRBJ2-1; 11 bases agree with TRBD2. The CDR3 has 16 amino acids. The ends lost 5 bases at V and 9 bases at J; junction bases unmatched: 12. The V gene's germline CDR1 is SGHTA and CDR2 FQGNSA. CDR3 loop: CASSPRSGGAGSEQFV. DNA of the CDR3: TGTGCCAGCAGCCCACGTAGCGGGGGGGCAGGGAGTGAGCAGTTCGTC.